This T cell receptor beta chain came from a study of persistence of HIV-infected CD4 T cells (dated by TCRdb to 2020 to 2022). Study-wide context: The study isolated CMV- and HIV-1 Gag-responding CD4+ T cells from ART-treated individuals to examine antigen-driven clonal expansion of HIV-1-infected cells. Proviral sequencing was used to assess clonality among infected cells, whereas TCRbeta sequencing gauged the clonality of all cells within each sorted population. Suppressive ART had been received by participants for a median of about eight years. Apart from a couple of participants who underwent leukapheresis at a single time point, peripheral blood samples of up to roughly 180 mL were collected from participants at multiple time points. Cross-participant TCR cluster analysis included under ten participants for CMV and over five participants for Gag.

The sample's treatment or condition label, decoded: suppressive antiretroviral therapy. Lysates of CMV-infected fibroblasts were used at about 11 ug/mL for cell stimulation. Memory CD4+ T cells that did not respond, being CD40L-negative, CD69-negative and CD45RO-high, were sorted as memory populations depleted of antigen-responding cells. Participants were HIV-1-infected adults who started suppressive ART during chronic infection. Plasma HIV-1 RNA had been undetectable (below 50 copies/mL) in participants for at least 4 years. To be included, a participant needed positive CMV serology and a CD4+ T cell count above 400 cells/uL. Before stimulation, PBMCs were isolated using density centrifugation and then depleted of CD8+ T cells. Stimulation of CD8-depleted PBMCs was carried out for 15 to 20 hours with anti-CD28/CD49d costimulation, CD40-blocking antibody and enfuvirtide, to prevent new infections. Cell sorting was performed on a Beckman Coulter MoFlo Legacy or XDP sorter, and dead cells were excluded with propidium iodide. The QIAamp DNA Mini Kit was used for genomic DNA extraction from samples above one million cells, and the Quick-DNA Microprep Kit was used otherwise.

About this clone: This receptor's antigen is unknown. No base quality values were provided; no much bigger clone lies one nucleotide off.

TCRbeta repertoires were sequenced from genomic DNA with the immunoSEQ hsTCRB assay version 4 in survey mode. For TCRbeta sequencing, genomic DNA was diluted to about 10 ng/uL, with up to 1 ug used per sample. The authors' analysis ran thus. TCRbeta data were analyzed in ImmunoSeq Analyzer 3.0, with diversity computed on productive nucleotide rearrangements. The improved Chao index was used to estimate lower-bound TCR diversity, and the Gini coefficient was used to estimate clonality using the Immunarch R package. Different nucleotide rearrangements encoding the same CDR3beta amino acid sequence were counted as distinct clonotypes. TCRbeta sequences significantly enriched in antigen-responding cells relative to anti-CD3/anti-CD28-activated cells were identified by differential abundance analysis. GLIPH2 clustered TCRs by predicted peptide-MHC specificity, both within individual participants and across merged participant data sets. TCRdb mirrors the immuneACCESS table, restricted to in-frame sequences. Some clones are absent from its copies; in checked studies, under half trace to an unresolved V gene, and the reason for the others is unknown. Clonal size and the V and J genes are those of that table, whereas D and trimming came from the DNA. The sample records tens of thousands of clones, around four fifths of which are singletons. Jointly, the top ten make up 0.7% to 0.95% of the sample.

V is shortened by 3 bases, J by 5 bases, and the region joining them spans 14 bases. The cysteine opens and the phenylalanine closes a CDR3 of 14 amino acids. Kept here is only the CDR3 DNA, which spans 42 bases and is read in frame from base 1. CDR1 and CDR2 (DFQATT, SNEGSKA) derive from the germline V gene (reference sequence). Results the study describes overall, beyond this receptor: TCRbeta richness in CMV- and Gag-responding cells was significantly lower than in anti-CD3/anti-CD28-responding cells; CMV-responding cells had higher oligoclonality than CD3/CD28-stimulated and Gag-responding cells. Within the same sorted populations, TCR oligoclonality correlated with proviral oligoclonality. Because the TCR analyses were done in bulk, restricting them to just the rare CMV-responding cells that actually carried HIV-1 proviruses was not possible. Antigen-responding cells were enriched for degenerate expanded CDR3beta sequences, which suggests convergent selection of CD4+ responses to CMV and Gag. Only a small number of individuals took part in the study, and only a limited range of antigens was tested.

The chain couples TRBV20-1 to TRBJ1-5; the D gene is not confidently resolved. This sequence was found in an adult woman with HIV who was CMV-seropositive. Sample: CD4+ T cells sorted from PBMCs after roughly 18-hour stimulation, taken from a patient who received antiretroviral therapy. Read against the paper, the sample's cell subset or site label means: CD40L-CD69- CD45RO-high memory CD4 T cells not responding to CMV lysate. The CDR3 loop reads CSASKGWPDQPQHF. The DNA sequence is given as TGCAGTGCTAGTAAGGGATGGCCTGATCAGCCCCAGCATTTT.